This T cell receptor (beta chain) is from a study of identical twins. This CDR3 is 15 amino acids long. CDR1 SEHNR and CDR2 FQNEAQ come from the germline V gene (reference sequence). The germline V and J ends were trimmed by 3 bases and 1 base, with 10 bases remaining between them. Only a few counts were recorded for this clonotype. TCRdb itself ran the 5' RACE reads through MiXCR, one entry per CDR3 protein. The table lists some 660,000 distinct CDR3 sequences, more than 6.5% of them singletons. The same data also went into a second study, on yellow fever vaccine responses in identical twins.

This TCR came from a woman aged 18-35 years in good health. What was sequenced was PBMCs. The chain recombines TRBV7-9 with TRBJ2-1; D is uncertain. CDR3 DNA: TGTGCCAGCAGCTTCGCGGTAGCTTCCTACAATGAGCAGTTCTTC. Protein sequence: CASSFAVASYNEQFF.